This T cell receptor beta chain appears in the sequencing data of a study of cytotoxic CD8 clonotypes in ibrutinib-treated CLL. Study summary: Samples yielded averages of approximately 260,000 productive templates and 90,000 to 95,000 productive rearrangements. Overall study findings and caveats: Clonality was higher at ibrutinib response and returned toward baseline at progression. The study found public clonotypes uncommon, contracting or stable on treatment. Relative to age-matched healthy donors, clonality at baseline was higher, and it tracked circulating CD8+ T-cell counts.

The CDR3 has 14 residues. V was clipped by 5 bases and J by 4 bases; unmatched bases: 6. Looked up from germline, CDR1 is ENHRY and CDR2 is SYGVKD. Some clones are missing from TCRdb's copy, which holds only in-frame ones; the method was immunoSEQ multiplex PCR. The sample has about 30,000 clones, 57% seen once. In its sample, this clone was seen a few times. The antigen is not known. This chain connects TRBV10-3 to TRBJ1-2, with TRBD1 identical over 8 bases. Specimen: PBMCs, collected before ibrutinib treatment. The clonotype originates from a human donor with chronic lymphocytic leukemia. The CDR3: CAISRDRSAYGYTF. CDR3 DNA sequence: TGTGCCATCAGTCGGGACAGGTCTGCCTATGGCTACACCTTC.